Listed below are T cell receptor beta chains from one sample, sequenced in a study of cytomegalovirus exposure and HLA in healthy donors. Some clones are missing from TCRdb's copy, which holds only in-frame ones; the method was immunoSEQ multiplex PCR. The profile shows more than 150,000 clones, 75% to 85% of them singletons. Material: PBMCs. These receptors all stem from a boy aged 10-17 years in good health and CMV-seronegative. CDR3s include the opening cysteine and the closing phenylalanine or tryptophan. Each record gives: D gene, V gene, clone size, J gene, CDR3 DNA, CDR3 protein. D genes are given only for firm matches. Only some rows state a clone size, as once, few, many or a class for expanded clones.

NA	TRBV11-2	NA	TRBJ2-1	TGTGCCAGCAGCTTCGCAGGGGAGGGCAATGAGCAGTTCTTC	CASSFAGEGNEQFF
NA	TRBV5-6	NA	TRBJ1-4	TGTGCCAGCAGCTTGGCAAAGTCAGGGTATGAAAAACTGTTTTTT	CASSLAKSGYEKLFF
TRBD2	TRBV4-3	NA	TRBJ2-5	TGCGCCAGCAGCCTCATTACCGGGCTAGCGGGAGTCCGAGAGACCCAGTACTTC	CASSLITGLAGVRETQYF
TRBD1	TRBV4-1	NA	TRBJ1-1	TGCGCCAGCAGCCCGAGGGACAGGGGTGTAGACACTGAAGCTTTCTTT	CASSPRDRGVDTEAFF
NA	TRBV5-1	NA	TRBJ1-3	TGCGCCAGCAGAAGAGATCCGGGGTCTGGAAACACCATATATTTT	CASRRDPGSGNTIYF
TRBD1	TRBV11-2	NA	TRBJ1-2	TGTGCCAGCAGCACTTCAGGGACAGCTCTTAACTATGGCTACACCTTC	CASSTSGTALNYGYTF
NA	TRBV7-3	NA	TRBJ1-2	TGTGCCAGCAGCTTAACTGGGGGGTATGGCTACACCTTC	CASSLTGGYGYTF
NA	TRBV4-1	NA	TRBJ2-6	TGCGCCAGCAGCCAAGCCCAAATCTCTGGGGCCAACGTCCTGACTTTC	CASSQAQISGANVLTF
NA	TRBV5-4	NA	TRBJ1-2	TGTGCCAGCAGCTTGAATTCGGTGAACTATGGCTACACCTTC	CASSLNSVNYGYTF
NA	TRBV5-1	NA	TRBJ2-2	TGCGCCAGCAGCCCAATTACGTCAGGAACGACCGGGGAGCTGTTTTTT	CASSPITSGTTGELFF
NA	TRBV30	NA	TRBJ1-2	TGTGCCTGGAGTGAATCAGGGAACTATGGCTACACCTTC	CAWSESGNYGYTF
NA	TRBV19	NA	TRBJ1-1	TGTGCCAGTAGTATGGCGGAAACCGGACGGGGGTACCCCGGTGAAGCTTTCTTT	CASSMAETGRGYPGEAFF
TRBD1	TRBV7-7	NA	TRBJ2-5	TGTGCTAGCAGCTTTGTCTCACAGGGGGAAGAGACCCAGTACTTC	CASSFVSQGEETQYF
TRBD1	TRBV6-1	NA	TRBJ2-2	TGTGCCAGCAGTGAGGTGGGGACAGGGGCCTACGACACCGGGGAGCTGTTTTTT	CASSEVGTGAYDTGELFF
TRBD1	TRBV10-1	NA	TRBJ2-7	TGCGCCAGCAGTGAGCCCAAAAGACAGGGGGCATTCTACGAGCAGTACTTC	CASSEPKRQGAFYEQYF
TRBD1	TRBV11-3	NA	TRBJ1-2	TGTGCCAGCAGCTCCCCCCTGACAGAAATAGGGGGCGGGGGCTACACCTTC	CASSSPLTEIGGGGYTF
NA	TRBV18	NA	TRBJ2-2	TGTGCCAGCTCACCCCTGGGCGGGGGCGGCACCGGGGAGCTGTTTTTT	CASSPLGGGGTGELFF
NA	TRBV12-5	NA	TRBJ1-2	TGTGCTAGTGGTTTAGCGGGGTTCTATGGCTACACCTTC	CASGLAGFYGYTF
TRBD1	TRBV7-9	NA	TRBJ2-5	TGTTCCAGCAGCTCAGACAGGGAAGGTTGGCAAGAGACCCAGTACTTC	CSSSSDREGWQETQYF
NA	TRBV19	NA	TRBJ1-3	TGTGCCAGTATTGGGGATCCAGGGGACGCTGGAAACACCATATATTTT	CASIGDPGDAGNTIYF
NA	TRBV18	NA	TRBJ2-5	TGTGCCAGCTCGCTCGAGAGACAAGAGACCCAGTACTTC	CASSLERQETQYF
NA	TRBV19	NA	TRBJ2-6	TGTGCCAGTAGTCGAACCACGACAGGTTTCAACGTCCTGACTTTC	CASSRTTTGFNVLTF
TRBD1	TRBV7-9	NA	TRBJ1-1	TGTTCCAGCAGTTCTACCGGGACAGGGAACACTGAAGCTTTCTTT	CSSSSTGTGNTEAFF
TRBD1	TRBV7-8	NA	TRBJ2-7	TGTGCCAGCAGCCCCCGGACAGGGGGCTACGAGCAGTACTTC	CASSPRTGGYEQYF
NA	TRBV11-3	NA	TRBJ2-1	TGTGCCAGCAGCCGGGACACGGCTGTGGGTGAGCAGTTCTTC	CASSRDTAVGEQFF
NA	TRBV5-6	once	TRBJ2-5	TGTGCCAGCAGCCTCGGGGTTACCTCGGAGACCCAGTACTTC	CASSLGVTSETQYF
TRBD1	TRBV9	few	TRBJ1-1	TGTGCCAGCAGCGTCAGGGGGTATGACACTGAAGCTTTCTTT	CASSVRGYDTEAFF
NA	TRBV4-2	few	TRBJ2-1	TGTGCCAGCAGCCAAGAGTATGCCCTCCCCGGGCAGTTCTTC	CASSQEYALPGQFF
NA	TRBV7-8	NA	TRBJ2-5	TGTGCCAGCAGCTTGGGCGGGGCCGACCAAGAGACCCAGTACTTC	CASSLGGADQETQYF
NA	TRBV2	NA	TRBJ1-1	TGTGCCAGCAGTGAATTTTGGGGGGGGAACACTGAAGCTTTCTTT	CASSEFWGGNTEAFF
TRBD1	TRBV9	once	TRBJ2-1	TGTGCCAGCAGCGCACCGGGACAGGGGTTGAGTAGTGAGCAGTTCTTC	CASSAPGQGLSSEQFF
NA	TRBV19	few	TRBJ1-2	TGTGCCAGTAGTCAAGACAGCTATGGCTACACCTTC	CASSQDSYGYTF
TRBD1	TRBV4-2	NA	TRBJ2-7	TGTGCCAGCAGCCAAAACAGGGGTAGCTCCTACGAGCAGTACTTC	CASSQNRGSSYEQYF
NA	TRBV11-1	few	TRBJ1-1	TGTGCCAGCAGATACCCCGGGGGGACCGAAGCTTTCTTT	CASRYPGGTEAFF
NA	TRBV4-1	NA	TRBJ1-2	TGCGCCAGCAGCCAAGAATGGGGGGGCGACTATGGCTACACCTTC	CASSQEWGGDYGYTF
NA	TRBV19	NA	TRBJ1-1	TGTGCCAGTACCCTAATGGTCCCGAACACTGAAGCTTTCTTT	CASTLMVPNTEAFF
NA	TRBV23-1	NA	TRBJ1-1	TGCGCCAGCAGTCAAGTTAGGGGGAACACTGAAGCTTTCTTT	CASSQVRGNTEAFF
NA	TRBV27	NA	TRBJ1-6	TGTGCCAGCATCCGAGGGGGGGGCAGCCTTGGGGTTTCACCCCTCCACTTT	CASIRGGGSLGVSPLHF
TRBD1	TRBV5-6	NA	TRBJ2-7	TGTGCCAGCAGCGGAACACGACAGGGGGTCACCTACGAGCAGTACTTC	CASSGTRQGVTYEQYF
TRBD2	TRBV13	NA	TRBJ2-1	TGTGCCAGCAGCCTCGGGACTAGCGAGGACTTCATCAATGAGCAGTTCTTC	CASSLGTSEDFINEQFF
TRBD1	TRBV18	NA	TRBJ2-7	TGTGCCAGCTCACCACCGTTATCCCAGGGGGACTCCTACGAGCAGTACTTC	CASSPPLSQGDSYEQYF
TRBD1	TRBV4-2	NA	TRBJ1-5	TGTGCCAGCAGCCAGGGGGACAGCGGGCAGCCCCAGCATTTT	CASSQGDSGQPQHF
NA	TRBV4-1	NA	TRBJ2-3	TGCGCCAGCAGCCAAGATCTAGAGGATACGCAGTATTTT	CASSQDLEDTQYF
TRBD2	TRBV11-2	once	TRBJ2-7	TGTGCCAGCAGCTTAAGCGGGAGGAGTTCCTACGAGCAGTACTTC	CASSLSGRSSYEQYF
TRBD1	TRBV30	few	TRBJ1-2	TGTGCCTGGAGTCGGACAGGGGATAATGGCTACACCTTC	CAWSRTGDNGYTF
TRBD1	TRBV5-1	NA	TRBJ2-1	TGCGCCAGCAGCTGGGACAGGGCCTCCTACAATGAGCAGTTCTTC	CASSWDRASYNEQFF
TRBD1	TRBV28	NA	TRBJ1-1	TGTGCCAGCAGTCAGGGGACAGGGAAATTGATCGGCACTGAAGCTTTCTTT	CASSQGTGKLIGTEAFF
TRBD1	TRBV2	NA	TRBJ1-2	TGTGCCAGCGGCTCGGGACAGGGGGCAGACTATGGCTACACCTTC	CASGSGQGADYGYTF
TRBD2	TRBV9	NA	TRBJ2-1	TGTGCCAGCAGCACAGGTGGAGTAGCGGGAGCTAGCGATGAGCAGTTCTTC	CASSTGGVAGASDEQFF
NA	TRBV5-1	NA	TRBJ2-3	TGCGCCAGCAGCTTGGACGGGATCGGCACAGATACGCAGTATTTT	CASSLDGIGTDTQYF
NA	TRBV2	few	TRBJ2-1	TGTGCCAGCAGTGAAGGACTATACGGTAACAATGAGCAGTTCTTC	CASSEGLYGNNEQFF
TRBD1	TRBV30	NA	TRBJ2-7	TGTGCCTGGACTCCCCCCGGACAGGGAGTCTCCCTGTACTTC	CAWTPPGQGVSLYF
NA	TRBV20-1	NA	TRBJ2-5	TGCAGTGCCCCCAAAGGGGCCCAGTACTTC	CSAPKGAQYF
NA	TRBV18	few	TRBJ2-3	TGTGCCAGCTCACCACCGCAGGACAGTAGAACGCAGTATTTT	CASSPPQDSRTQYF
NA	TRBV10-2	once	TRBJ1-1	TGCGCCAGCAGTGATCCAGGGGAGAGGAACACTGAAGCTTTCTTT	CASSDPGERNTEAFF
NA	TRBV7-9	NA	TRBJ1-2	TGTGCCAGCAGCTTAGCGATAGGGGATGGCTACACCTTC	CASSLAIGDGYTF
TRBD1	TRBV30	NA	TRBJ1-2	TGTGCCTGGAGGGGCCGGGACAGGCCCCGCTATGGCTACACCTTC	CAWRGRDRPRYGYTF
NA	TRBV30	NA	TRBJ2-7	TGTGCCTGGAGTCAAACAGACGAGCAGTACTTC	CAWSQTDEQYF